What follows are 5 T cell receptor beta chains derived from one specimen sequenced in a study of CD8+ T cells in alopecia areata. Reverse transcription of extracted RNA yielded cDNA, which provided the sequencing template. Repertoires were generated with immunoSEQ multiplex PCR, while TCRdb's copy carries only in-frame clones and drops some. This table holds fewer than 250,000 clones, 60% found once. Treatment reported: oral pan-JAK inhibitor, 5-10 mg twice daily. The sequences come from CD4+ T cells sorted from blood, collected at week 24, from a patient treated with tofacitinib. The receptor source for this set is a human donor with alopecia areata.

The rearrangement links TRBV6-1 to TRBJ2-7, with TRBD1 as a possible D gene (6 bases). The CDR3 extends over 15 amino acids. CDR1 and CDR2 (germline): MNHNS, SASEGT. V was cut by 7 bases and J by 5 bases, with 21 bases left in between. CDR3 in DNA: TGTGCCAGCAACCCCGTGGACAGCCGAAGGGACGAGCAGTACTTC. Its protein is CASNPVDSRRDEQYF.

The sample holds a few counts of this clone. This sequence joins TRBV5-6 and TRBJ1-6; D unclear. V was trimmed by 4 bases and J by 5 bases, leaving 13 bases between them. CDR1 is SGHDT, CDR2 YYEEEE, per germline. CDR3 length: 15 amino acids. CDR3: CASSPERRDNSPLHF. CDR3 coding DNA: TGTGCCAGCAGCCCCGAACGACGGGATAATTCACCCCTCCACTTT. Looking up the rest from reference TRBV5-6 and TRBJ1-6 gives the full variable domain: DAGVTQSPTHLIKTRGQQVTLRCSPKSGHDTVSWYQQALGQGPQFIFQYYEEEERQRGNFPDRFSGHQFPNYSSELNVNALLLGDSALYLCASSPERRDNSPLHFGNGTRLTVT.

The rearrangement uses TRBV27 and TRBJ1-5, with D unclear. CDR1 is MNHEY, CDR2 SMNVEV, per germline (reference sequence). Trimming took 5 bases from V and 0 from J, leaving 8 bases between them. The CDR3 consists of 14 residues. This CDR3 is CASSPQHSNQPQHF. The CDR3 DNA follows: TGTGCCAGCAGTCCCCAACATAGCAATCAGCCCCAGCATTTT.

The CDR3 DNA is TGTGCCAGCAGCGCCAATGGAAACGGTTCACCCCTCCACTTT. Translating gives CASSANGNGSPLHF. The V and J genes are TRBV9 and TRBJ1-6, with D unresolved. Trimming removed 3 bases from V and 9 bases from J, with 13 bases in between. This CDR3 is built from 14 residues. Germline values: CDR1 SGDLS, CDR2 YYNGEE. Supplemented by reference TRBV9 and TRBJ1-6, the full variable domain reads DSGVTQTPKHLITATGQRVTLRCSPRSGDLSVYWYQQSLDQGLQFLIQYYNGEERAKGNILERFSAQQFPDLHSELNLSSLELGDSALYFCASSANGNGSPLHFGNGTRLTVT.

V usage is TRBV29-1 and J usage is TRBJ1-1; 8 bases line up with TRBD1. CDR1 and CDR2 (germline): SQVTM, ANQGSEA. Trimming removed 6 bases from V and 4 bases from J; junction bases left unmatched: 7. This CDR3 is built from 13 residues. The DNA for the CDR3 is TGCAGCGTAGGACAGGGTGATGGCACTGAAGCTTTCTTT. This gives the protein CSVGQGDGTEAFF.